This T cell receptor (beta chain) is drawn from a study of T cells after yellow fever vaccination. In TCRdb, the 5' RACE reads were re-called with MiXCR into one record per CDR3 protein. The table includes about 240,000 distinct CDR3 sequences, 6.9% detected once. Study-level findings and limits: The bulk population could contribute abundant contaminating clonotypes to FACS-sorted repertoires. The secondary response was weaker, and its peak arrived faster, on day 5 versus 15.

This clonotype was seen more than once but under ten times. The antigen is undetermined. Trimming removed 2 bases at V and 4 bases at J, with 8 bases between. CDR3 length: 13 amino acids. Germline V lookup: CDR1 LGHDT, CDR2 YNNKEL (reference sequence). The receptor comes from a man between 25 and 39 years old who received the YFV17D yellow fever vaccine. The material sequenced was CD4+ T cells sorted from PBMCs, taken 15 days after the yellow fever booster vaccination. V and J are TRBV3-1 and TRBJ2-5, with D uncertain. The CDR3 DNA reads as TGTGCCAGCAGCCAATCACCAGGAGAGACCCAGTACTTC. It yields the protein CASSQSPGETQYF.